The present T cell receptor (beta chain) was sequenced within a study of cytomegalovirus exposure and HLA in healthy donors. The CDR3 is 14 residues long. Per the germline V gene, CDR1 is SGHRS and CDR2 is YFSETQ. With 2 bases clipped from V and 5 bases from J, the junction kept 4 bases outside the gene matches. Researchers ran the PCR with 60 Vbeta and 13 Jbeta primers. Profiling relied on immunoSEQ multiplex PCR, and the TCRdb table lists in-frame clones only, not all of them. Of around 150,000 clones listed, around 81% are singletons. Input material: PBMCs. The rearrangement uses TRBV5-1 and TRBJ1-2, with 9 bases matching TRBD1. The TCR comes from a woman in her 40s in good health and CMV-seronegative. The CDR3 sequence: CASSFGTGNYGYTF. Written as DNA, the CDR3 is TGCGCCAGCAGCTTTGGGACAGGGAATTATGGCTACACCTTC.